The TCR beta chain under discussion was sequenced for a study of T cells in Graves' hyperthyroidism and ophthalmopathy. In patients aged 18 to 65, hyperthyroidism was newly diagnosed, with duration under 2 months. The TCR beta CDR3 regions underwent amplification using RNA transcripts as the source. Using the HTBI primer set, a first-round RT-PCR was run on the TCR CDR3. TCRdb fed the multiplex PCR reads into MiXCR, producing one record per CDR3 protein. The sample lists under 350,000 distinct CDR3 sequences; about 18% were seen once. This CDR3 region has 15 residues. V gave up 1 base and J gave up 2 bases; unmatched junction bases: 2. The germline gives CDR1 MGHRA, CDR2 YSYEKL. This clonotype turned up a few times.

The clonotype originates from a woman in her forties or fifties with Graves' hyperthyroidism. The sample taken for sequencing was blood. V gene TRBV4-1 combines with J gene TRBJ2-1; 7 positions agree with TRBD1. The CDR3 coding sequence is TGCGCCAGCAGCCAAGTTCAGGGGGCCTACAATGAGCAGTTCTTC. This sequence encodes CASSQVQGAYNEQFF.